The entry below gives a single TCR beta chain sequence along with its context. The antigen remains undetermined. This CDR3 contains 13 residues. Germline V lookup: CDR1 SGHRS, CDR2 YFSETQ. Trimming stripped 1 base from V and 9 bases from J, with 12 bases between. The authors isolated at least 7 million PBMCs per sample. The authors ran a second PCR of about 6 to 11 cycles using a sample-barcoded 5' primer and a J-beta primer mix. Every individual sample yielded 2.5 million or more paired-end reads (each containing CDR3). TCRdb itself ran the 5' RACE reads through MiXCR, one entry per CDR3 protein. The sample has more than 600,000 distinct CDR3 sequences, more than 20% seen once. This sample was taken from a study of blood T cells in healthy people across ages. Regarding the study as a whole: Higher diversity and more naive CD4+ cells were features of long-lived donors, compared to aged donors.

This sample also appeared in a second study, on T cells of mothers and their children. From that report: Extraction yielded RNA that went, in full, into cDNA synthesis at around 1.6 ug per 15 ul.

Material: blood. The rearrangement joins TRBV5-1 to TRBJ2-3; D remains ambiguous. The clonotype was recovered from a boy aged 10-17 years in good health. The CDR3 reads CASSLLNSLTQYF. The CDR3 DNA reads as TGCGCCAGCAGCTTGTTAAACTCCCTGACGCAGTATTTT.